Each of the 13 T cell receptor beta chains below was sequenced from the same sample in a study of blood T cell repertoires in COVID-19. Assay: immunoSEQ multiplex PCR; the TCRdb copy retains only in-frame clones and omits some. The data hold some 150,000 clones, with 81% observed a single time. Material: peripheral blood. The receptors derive from a woman aged 55-75 years with active or convalescent COVID-19.

The chain has TRBV4-3 and TRBJ2-3; D gene ambiguous. V was pared by 4 bases and J by 0 bases, with 11 bases between. The CDR3 consists of 15 residues. Germline lookup yields CDR1 LGHNA and CDR2 YSLEER. CDR3 DNA sequence: TGCGCCAGCAGCCCAACAACCTCTAGCACAGATACGCAGTATTTT. Residues: CASSPTTSSTDTQYF.

The chain has TRBV6-5 and TRBJ2-2, with D possibly matching TRBD2 (6 bases). In germline, CDR1 is MNHEY, CDR2 SVGAGI. The length of the CDR3 is 14 residues. V dropped 6 bases and J dropped 5 bases, with 13 bases sitting between them. CDR3 sequence: CASREGRGTGELFF. The CDR3 DNA reads as TGTGCCAGCAGGGAGGGCCGAGGGACCGGGGAGCTGTTTTTT.

The chain carries TRBV5-1 and TRBJ2-7, with 9 bases that match TRBD1. CDR1 SGHRS and CDR2 YFSETQ come from the germline V gene. V shed 4 bases, J shed 4 bases, and the junction held 6 bases outside the gene matches. The CDR3 extends over 14 amino acids. The CDR3 nucleotides are TGCGCCAGCAGCCATACCGGGACAGGGTACGAGCAGTACTTC. As protein: CASSHTGTGYEQYF. Using reference TRBV5-1 and TRBJ2-7 for the parts outside the CDR3, the full variable domain is KAGVTQTPRYLIKTRGQQVTLSCSPISGHRSVSWYQQTPGQGLQFLFEYFSETQRNKGNFPGRFSGRQFSNSRSEMNVSTLELGDSALYLCASSHTGTGYEQYFGPGTRLTVT.

The chain employs TRBV29-1 and TRBJ2-3; D is perhaps TRBD1 (6 bases). In germline, CDR1 is SQVTM, CDR2 ANQGSEA. Trimming shortened V by 3 bases and J by 1 base, and 17 bases separated the two germline ends. The CDR3 is 16 residues long. The CDR3 here is CSVEDLGGMGTDTQYF. CDR3 in DNA: TGCAGCGTTGAGGATCTAGGGGGAATGGGCACAGATACGCAGTATTTT.

This clone has only one observation. The chain links TRBV4-1 to TRBJ1-2; perhaps TRBD1 as D (5 bases). Between the trimmed V and J ends, which lost 2 bases and 5 bases, there was a span of 12 bases. The CDR3 runs to 14 residues. Germline V gene lookup returns CDR1 MGHRA and CDR2 YSYEKL. In DNA form, the CDR3 reads TGCGCCAGCAGCCAAATTGGACACGATTATGGCTACACCTTC. Translation gives CASSQIGHDYGYTF.

This clone was detected a few times. This chain uses TRBV6-5 with TRBJ2-1, with a tentative D call TRBD1 (6 bases). Germline V lookup: CDR1 MNHEY, CDR2 SVGAGI. This CDR3 is 13 amino acids long. Between the trimmed V and J ends, which lost 8 bases and 2 bases, there was a span of 10 bases. The CDR3 is CASLGATYNEQFF. The CDR3 DNA follows: TGTGCCAGCCTGGGGGCAACCTACAATGAGCAGTTCTTC.

A remark on this clone: An end of the junction differs from the germline gene, which may be a read error. The CDR3 loop reads CGSSPAGDNEQFF. In DNA, the CDR3 is TGTGGCAGCAGTCCAGCGGGGGATAATGAGCAGTTCTTC. The V call is TRBV27, the J call TRBJ2-1, with TRBD2 matching 8 bases. CDR3 length: 13 amino acids. CDR1 is MNHEY, CDR2 SMNVEV, per germline (reference sequence).

This chain links TRBV9 with TRBJ2-1; 8 bases are a match to TRBD2. V dropped 0 bases and J dropped 7; count of bases not matched to a gene: 9. This CDR3 has 16 amino acids. Germline values: CDR1 SGDLS, CDR2 YYNGEE. CDR3 sequence reads: CASSVGVFSGANEQFF. In nucleotides, the CDR3 is TGTGCCAGCAGCGTAGGGGTTTTTAGCGGGGCGAATGAGCAGTTCTTC.

V is TRBV5-1 and J is TRBJ1-2; TRBD1 agrees at 8 bases. The V segment lost 4 bases and the J segment 5 bases; nucleotides outside the gene matches: 13. CDR1 is SGHRS and CDR2 is YFSETQ in the germline V gene. The CDR3 is 16 residues long. The CDR3 region has the DNA TGCGCCAGCAGCCTCGGGACAGGCAGTTGGGGGTATGGCTACACCTTC. It yields the protein CASSLGTGSWGYGYTF.

The V and J genes are TRBV6-5 and TRBJ2-1; D may be TRBD2 (7 bases). Germline values: CDR1 MNHEY, CDR2 SVGAGI. CDR3 length: 14 amino acids. With 5 bases removed from V and 7 bases from J, the gap between germline ends came to 15 bases. This CDR3 is CASSRGGERNEQFF. CDR3 sequence (DNA): TGTGCCAGCAGTAGGGGGGGGGAAAGGAATGAGCAGTTCTTC.

As DNA, the CDR3 is TGTGCCACCAGCGGGGACACAGTAGCGCCCCAGCATTTT. Translated, it gives CATSGDTVAPQHF. The chain carries TRBV6-5 and TRBJ1-5; the D gene is possibly TRBD1 (6 bases). The CDR3 totals 13 residues. With 10 bases removed from V and 9 bases from J, the gap between germline ends came to 19 bases. CDR1 is MNHEY and CDR2 is SVGAGI in the germline V gene.

J is TRBJ1-2 and V is TRBV5-4; the D is unclear. Germline-derived CDR1 and CDR2 are SGHNT and YYREEE (reference sequence). Trimming shortened V by 0 bases and J by 0 bases, and 9 bases separated the two germline ends. This CDR3 spans 15 amino acids. The CDR3 coding sequence is TGTGCCAGCAGCTTGGGTCCAGTCACTAACTATGGCTACACCTTC. Its protein is CASSLGPVTNYGYTF.

This chain connects TRBV7-2 to TRBJ2-5; 9 positions match TRBD2. Germline CDR1 SGHTA, CDR2 FQGNSA. The ends lost 5 bases at V and 2 bases at J; junction bases unmatched: 6. The CDR3 is made up of 15 amino acids. The CDR3 nucleotides read TGTGCCAGCAGCATCCTAGCGGGGATTCAAGAGACCCAGTACTTC. It codes for CASSILAGIQETQYF.